This T cell receptor beta chain stems from a study of blood T cell repertoires in COVID-19. Study background: Some COVID-19 samples were acute and others convalescent; all came from the United States, Italy and Spain.

Authors' processing steps: By means of reference gene primer amplification, nucleated cell counts were estimated. Assay used: immunoSEQ multiplex PCR; TCRdb lists only in-frame clones, some missing. V and J calls and clone size are given by that table; D and trimming were obtained from the DNA. The table shows around 180,000 clones, with more than 75% occurring only once. The germline gives CDR1 LNHDA, CDR2 SQIVND (reference sequence). There are 13 residues in the CDR3. V trimming: 3 bases; J trimming: 6 bases; junction bases outside the gene matches: 0. The rearrangement uses TRBV19 and TRBJ2-2; 8 nucleotides line up with TRBD1. The sequencing sample was made of peripheral blood. This receptor was identified in a human donor in a cohort sampled during active COVID-19. CDR3 residues: CASSIRGPGELFF. As DNA, the CDR3 is TGTGCCAGTAGTATCAGGGGGCCCGGGGAGCTGTTTTTT. Full variable domain (remainder filled in from reference TRBV19 and TRBJ2-2): DGGITQSPKYLFRKEGQNVTLSCEQNLNHDAMYWYRQDPGQGLRLIYYSQIVNDFQKGDIAEGYSVSREKKESFPLTVTSAQKNPTAFYLCASSIRGPGELFFGEGSRLTVL.